This T cell receptor beta chain was identified in a study of blood T cell repertoires in COVID-19. CDR1 KGHSH and CDR2 LQKENI come from the germline V gene. The CDR3 runs to 14 residues. With 4 bases clipped from V and 5 bases from J, the junction kept 7 bases outside the gene matches. The table came from immunoSEQ multiplex PCR; TCRdb's copy has only in-frame clones and leaves some out. The sample lists more than 150,000 clones, around 80% occurring once. The genes are TRBV18 and TRBJ1-1; 7 bases match TRBD1. The clonotype originates from a woman aged 45-60 years who had recovered from COVID-19. The sample consisted of PBMCs or T cells enriched from blood (not recorded which). This chain's CDR3 is CASSRGDSGTEAFF. In nucleotides, the CDR3 is TGTGCCAGCTCACGTGGGGACAGCGGGACTGAAGCTTTCTTT.